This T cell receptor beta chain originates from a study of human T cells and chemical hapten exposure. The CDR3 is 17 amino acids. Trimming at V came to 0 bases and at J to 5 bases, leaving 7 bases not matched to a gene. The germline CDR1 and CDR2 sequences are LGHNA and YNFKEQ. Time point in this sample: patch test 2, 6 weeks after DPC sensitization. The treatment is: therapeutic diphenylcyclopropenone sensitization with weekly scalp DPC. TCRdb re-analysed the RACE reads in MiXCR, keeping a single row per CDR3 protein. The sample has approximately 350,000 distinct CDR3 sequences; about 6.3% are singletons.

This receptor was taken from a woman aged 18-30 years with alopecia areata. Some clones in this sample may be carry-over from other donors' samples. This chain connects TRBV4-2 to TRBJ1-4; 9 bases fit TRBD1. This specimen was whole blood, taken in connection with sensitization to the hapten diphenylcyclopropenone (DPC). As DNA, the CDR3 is TGTGCCAGCAGCCAAGACGGAAGGGGACAGGGAAATGAAAAACTGTTTTTT. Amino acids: CASSQDGRGQGNEKLFF.